This paragraph covers one T cell receptor (beta chain) sequence. Authors' data handling: It was from reference gene primer amplification that nucleated cell counts were estimated. Method: immunoSEQ multiplex PCR; TCRdb's copy keeps in-frame clones and lacks some. V and J calls and clone size follow that table, whereas D and trimming were derived from the DNA. The sample has roughly 150,000 clones, 82% seen once; the top ten hold 15% to 20%. These data originate in a study of blood T cell repertoires in COVID-19. Clinical histories supplied by participants themselves formed the basis of cohort assignment. V was pared by 4 bases and J by 5 bases, with 8 bases of the junction left unmatched. The CDR3 contains 14 residues. Germline values: CDR1 GTSNPN, CDR2 SVGIG (reference sequence).

This TCR was recovered from a man in his 60s who had recovered from COVID-19. Sequenced: PBMCs or T cells enriched from blood (not recorded which). The chain is built from TRBV30 and TRBJ2-5; 9 nucleotides align to TRBD2. CDR3 bases: TGTGCCTGGAACCCGGGACTAGCTGGGGAGACCCAGTACTTC. This codes for CAWNPGLAGETQYF.